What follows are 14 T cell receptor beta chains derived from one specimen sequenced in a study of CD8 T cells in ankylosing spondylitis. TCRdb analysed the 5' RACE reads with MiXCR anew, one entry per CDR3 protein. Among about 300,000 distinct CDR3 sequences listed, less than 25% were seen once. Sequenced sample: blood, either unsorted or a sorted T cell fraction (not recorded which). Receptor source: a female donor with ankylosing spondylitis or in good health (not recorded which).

The CDR3 region is CSAMASGADEQYF. The CDR3, as DNA: TGCAGTGCTATGGCGTCGGGGGCCGACGAGCAGTACTTC. The chain couples TRBV20-1 to TRBJ2-7; D is perhaps TRBD1 or TRBD2 (6 bases each). The CDR3 loop spans 13 amino acids. V dropped 4 bases and J dropped 5 bases, with 15 bases sitting between them. CDR1 is DFQATT, CDR2 SNEGSKA, per germline (reference sequence).

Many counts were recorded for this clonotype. This CDR3 reads CAISTVAASYNEQFF. The CDR3 DNA sequence: TGTGCCATCAGTACAGTTGCGGCGTCCTACAATGAGCAGTTCTTC. This rearrangement joins TRBV10-3 to TRBJ2-1; D unclear. In germline, CDR1 is ENHRY, CDR2 SYGVKD. The CDR3 is 15 residues long. Trimming cost V 5 bases and J 1 base, with 12 bases left between them.

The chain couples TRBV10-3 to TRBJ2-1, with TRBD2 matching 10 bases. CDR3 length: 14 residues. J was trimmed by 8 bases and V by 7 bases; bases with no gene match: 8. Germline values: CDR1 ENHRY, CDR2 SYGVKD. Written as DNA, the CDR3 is TGTGCCATCATCCTAGCGGGAGTCTTCGATGAGCAGTTCTTC. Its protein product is CAIILAGVFDEQFF.

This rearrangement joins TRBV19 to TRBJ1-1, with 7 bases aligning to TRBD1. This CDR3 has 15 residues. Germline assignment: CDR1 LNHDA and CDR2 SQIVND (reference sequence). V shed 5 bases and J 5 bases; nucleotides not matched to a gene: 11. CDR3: CASSPRQGRSTEAFF. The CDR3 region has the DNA TGTGCCAGTAGTCCAAGACAGGGACGGAGTACTGAAGCTTTCTTT.

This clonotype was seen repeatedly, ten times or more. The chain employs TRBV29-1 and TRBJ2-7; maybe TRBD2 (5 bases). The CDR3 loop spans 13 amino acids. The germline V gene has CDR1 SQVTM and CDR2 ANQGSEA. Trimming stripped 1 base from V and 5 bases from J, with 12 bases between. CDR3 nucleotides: TGCAGCGTTGAAGGCCGTTTCGGGGACGAGCAGTACTTC. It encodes CSVEGRFGDEQYF.

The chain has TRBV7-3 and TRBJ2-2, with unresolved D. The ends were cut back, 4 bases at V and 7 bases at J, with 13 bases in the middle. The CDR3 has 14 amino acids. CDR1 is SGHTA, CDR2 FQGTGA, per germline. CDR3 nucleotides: TGTGCCAGCAGCTCTTCCTTCGTTGGCGGGGAGCTGTTTTTT. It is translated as CASSSSFVGGELFF.

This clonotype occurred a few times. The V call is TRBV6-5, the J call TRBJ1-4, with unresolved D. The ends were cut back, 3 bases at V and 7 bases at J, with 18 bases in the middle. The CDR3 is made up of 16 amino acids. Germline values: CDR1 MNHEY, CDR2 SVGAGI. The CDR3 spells CASSYGWSFAGEKLFF. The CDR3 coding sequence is TGTGCCAGCAGTTATGGGTGGAGTTTCGCAGGTGAAAAACTGTTTTTT.

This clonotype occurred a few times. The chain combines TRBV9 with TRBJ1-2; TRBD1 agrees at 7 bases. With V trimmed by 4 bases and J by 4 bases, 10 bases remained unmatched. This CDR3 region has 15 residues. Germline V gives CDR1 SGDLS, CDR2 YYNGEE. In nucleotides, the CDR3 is TGTGCCAGCAGCACCCGCGGGGACAGAGCCTATGGCTACACCTTC. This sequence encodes CASSTRGDRAYGYTF.

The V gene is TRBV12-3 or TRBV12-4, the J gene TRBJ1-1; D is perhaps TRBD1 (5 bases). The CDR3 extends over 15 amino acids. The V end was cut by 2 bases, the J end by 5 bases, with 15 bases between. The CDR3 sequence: CASSLRGGIRTEAFF. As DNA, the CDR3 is TGTGCCAGCAGTTTAAGGGGAGGTATAAGGACTGAAGCTTTCTTT.

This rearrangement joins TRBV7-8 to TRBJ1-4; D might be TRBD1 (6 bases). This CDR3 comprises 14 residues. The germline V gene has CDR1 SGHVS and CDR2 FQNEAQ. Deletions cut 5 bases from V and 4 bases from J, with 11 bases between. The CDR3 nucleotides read TGTGCCAGCAGCCATCAGGGGTATAATGAAAAACTGTTTTTT. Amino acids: CASSHQGYNEKLFF.

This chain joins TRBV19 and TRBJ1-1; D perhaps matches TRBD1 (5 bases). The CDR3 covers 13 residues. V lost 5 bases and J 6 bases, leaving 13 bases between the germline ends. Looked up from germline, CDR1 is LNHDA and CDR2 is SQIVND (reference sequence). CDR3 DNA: TGTGCCAGTAGTTCCCCCTCGGGGGCTGAAGCTTTCTTT. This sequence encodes CASSSPSGAEAFF.

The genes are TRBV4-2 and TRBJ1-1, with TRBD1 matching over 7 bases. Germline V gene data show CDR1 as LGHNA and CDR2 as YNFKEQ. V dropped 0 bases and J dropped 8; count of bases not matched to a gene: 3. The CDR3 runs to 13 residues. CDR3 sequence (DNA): TGTGCCAGCAGCCAAGATCAGGGGGAGGAAGCTTTCTTT. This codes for CASSQDQGEEAFF.

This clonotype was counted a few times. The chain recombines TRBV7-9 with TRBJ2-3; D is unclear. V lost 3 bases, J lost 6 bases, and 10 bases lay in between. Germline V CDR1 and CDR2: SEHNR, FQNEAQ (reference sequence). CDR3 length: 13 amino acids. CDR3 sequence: CASSFSGRDTQYF. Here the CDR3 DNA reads TGTGCCAGCAGCTTCTCAGGACGTGATACGCAGTATTTT.

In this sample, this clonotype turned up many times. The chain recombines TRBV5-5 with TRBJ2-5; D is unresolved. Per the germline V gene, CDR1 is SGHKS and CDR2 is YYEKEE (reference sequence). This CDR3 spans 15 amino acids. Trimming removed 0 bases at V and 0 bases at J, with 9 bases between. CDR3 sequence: CASSLGGDYQETQYF. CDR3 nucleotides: TGTGCCAGCAGCTTGGGGGGTGATTACCAAGAGACCCAGTACTTC. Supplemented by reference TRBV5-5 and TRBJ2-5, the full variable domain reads DAGVTQSPTHLIKTRGQQVTLRCSPISGHKSVSWYQQVLGQGPQFIFQYYEKEERGRGNFPDRFSARQFPNYSSELNVNALLLGDSALYLCASSLGGDYQETQYFGPGTRLLVL.